Each of the 27 T cell receptor beta chains below was sequenced from the same sample in a study of CD8 T cells in Susac syndrome. Reverse transcription used about 0.45 to 1 ug RNA and random hexamers. TCRdb reprocessed the immunoSEQ multiplex PCR reads via MiXCR and lists one record per CDR3 protein. The sample lists about 190,000 distinct CDR3 sequences; about 95% were seen once. The sequenced sample consisted of CD8+ T cells from PBMCs. These receptors were taken from a human donor with Susac syndrome.

The chain recombines TRBV4-1 with TRBJ1-4; 8 nucleotides align to TRBD1. CDR1 MGHRA and CDR2 YSYEKL come from the germline V gene. The ends lost 4 bases at V and 6 bases at J; junction bases unmatched: 4. This CDR3 is 14 amino acids long. CDR3 protein: CASSLPGGDEKLFF. The DNA of the CDR3 is TGCGCCAGCAGCCTCCCAGGGGGCGATGAAAAACTGTTTTTT.

The chain combines TRBV13 with TRBJ1-4; 7 bases are shared with TRBD1. V lost 4 bases, J lost 5 bases, and 7 bases stayed unmatched. Looked up from germline, CDR1 is PRHDT and CDR2 is FYEKMQ (reference sequence). The CDR3 runs 15 residues. In DNA form, the CDR3 reads TGTGCCAGCAGCTCCCCCGGGACAGCAAATGAAAAACTGTTTTTT. It yields the protein CASSSPGTANEKLFF.

V usage is TRBV13 and J usage is TRBJ2-7, with 8 bases matching TRBD1. This CDR3 has 15 residues. V was clipped by 3 bases and J by 7 bases; unmatched bases: 11. Germline CDR1 is PRHDT and CDR2 is FYEKMQ (reference sequence). CDR3 loop: CASSFQLQGVREQYF. CDR3 sequence (DNA): TGTGCCAGCAGCTTTCAATTACAGGGGGTAAGGGAGCAGTACTTC.

The chain joins TRBV27 to TRBJ2-2, with D tentatively TRBD1 (5 bases). V lost 5 bases and J lost 0, with 13 bases in between. The CDR3 runs to 16 residues. The germline V gene has CDR1 MNHEY and CDR2 SMNVEV (reference sequence). CDR3 loop: CASSLYRPPNTGELFF. The CDR3 nucleotides read TGTGCCAGCAGTCTCTACAGGCCACCGAACACCGGGGAGCTGTTTTTT.

This sequence joins TRBV19 and TRBJ2-7; 7 nucleotides match TRBD2. Looked up from germline, CDR1 is LNHDA and CDR2 is SQIVND (reference sequence). The CDR3 has 14 amino acids. V lost 5 bases to trimming and J lost 1 base; unmatched junction nucleotides: 5. CDR3 sequence (DNA): TGTGCCAGTAGTCACAGCGGGAATTCCTACGAGCAGTACTTC. This gives the protein CASSHSGNSYEQYF.

The DNA for the CDR3 is TGTGCCAGCAGCGTAGTAACGGGGGGCGTGGAGACCCAGTACTTC. Residues: CASSVVTGGVETQYF. The chain employs TRBV9 and TRBJ2-5; possibly TRBD2 for D (7 bases). This CDR3 spans 15 amino acids. The V gene lost 0 bases and the J gene lost 5 bases, with 14 bases spanning the gap. The V gene's germline CDR1 is SGDLS and CDR2 YYNGEE.

V is TRBV29-1 and J is TRBJ1-1; 11 bases are a match to TRBD1. This CDR3 contains 16 residues. V was clipped by 5 bases and J by 4 bases; unmatched bases: 12. Looked up from germline, CDR1 is SQVTM and CDR2 is ANQGSEA. This chain's CDR3 is CSVWDRGREIGTEAFF. The DNA of the CDR3 is TGCAGCGTTTGGGACAGGGGGAGAGAAATCGGCACTGAAGCTTTCTTT.

This clonotype was found once. The CDR3 loop reads CASSSGASGGEKPYNEQFF. The CDR3 bases are TGTGCCAGCAGCTCAGGGGCTAGCGGGGGAGAAAAGCCCTACAATGAGCAGTTCTTC. The chain has TRBV7-8 and TRBJ2-1; 10 positions match TRBD2. CDR3 length: 19 residues. Unmatched junction bases numbered 14, after V lost 4 bases and J lost 2 bases. Germline lookup yields CDR1 SGHVS and CDR2 FQNEAQ. Full variable domain (remainder filled in from reference TRBV7-8 and TRBJ2-1): GAGVSQSPRYKVAKRGQDVALRCDPISGHVSLFWYQQALGQGPEFLTYFQNEAQLDKSGLPSDRFFAERPEGSVSTLKIQRTQQEDSAVYLCASSSGASGGEKPYNEQFFGPGTRLTVL.

The chain employs TRBV30 and TRBJ1-2, with TRBD1 identical over 8 bases. This CDR3 is built from 14 residues. Germline lookup yields CDR1 GTSNPN and CDR2 SVGIG (reference sequence). Trimming took 1 base from V and 5 from J; bases not matched to a gene: 6. The CDR3 DNA is TGTGCCTGGAGTGCAGGGGGCGCGACTTATGGCTACACCTTC. Encoded protein: CAWSAGGATYGYTF. Combining the CDR3 with reference TRBV30 and TRBJ1-2 gives the whole variable domain SQTIHQWPATLVQPVGSPLSLECTVEGTSNPNLYWYRQAAGRGLQLLFYSVGIGQISSEVPQNLSASRPQDRQFILSSKKLLLSDSGFYLCAWSAGGATYGYTFGSGTRLTVV.

The gene calls are TRBV30 and TRBJ1-1; D is possibly TRBD1 (5 bases). V was trimmed by 2 bases and J by 4 bases, leaving 11 bases between them. The V gene's germline CDR1 is GTSNPN and CDR2 SVGIG (reference sequence). This CDR3 is built from 13 residues. Here the CDR3 reads CAWSYGGSTEAFF. The DNA for the CDR3 is TGTGCCTGGAGTTACGGGGGGAGCACTGAAGCTTTCTTT.

V usage is TRBV27 and J usage is TRBJ2-7, with 11 nucleotides matching TRBD1. V gave up 5 bases and J gave up 4 bases; unmatched junction bases: 10. The germline CDR1 and CDR2 sequences are MNHEY and SMNVEV (reference sequence). The CDR3 spans 16 residues. The CDR3 nucleotides are TGTGCCAGCAGTCTTCGCGGACAGGGGGCAACTTACGAGCAGTACTTC. Translation: CASSLRGQGATYEQYF.

This clonotype was counted once. This chain links TRBV6-5 with TRBJ2-5; no definite D call. The CDR3 sequence is 15 residues long. The germline V gene encodes CDR1 MNHEY and CDR2 SVGAGI. V was cut by 3 bases and J by 2 bases, with 13 bases left in between. The CDR3, as DNA: TGTGCCAGCAGTTATTTGAGGAACTCACAAGAGACCCAGTACTTC. This encodes CASSYLRNSQETQYF.

V usage is TRBV29-1 and J usage is TRBJ1-5, with D perhaps TRBD1 (5 bases). From germline, CDR1 is SQVTM and CDR2 ANQGSEA. The V end was cut by 4 bases, the J end by 4 bases, with 14 bases between. The CDR3 is made up of 14 amino acids. The DNA of the CDR3 is TGCAGCGTTGGGGAGGGGATTAGTAATCAGCCCCAGCATTTT. Protein: CSVGEGISNQPQHF. Using reference TRBV29-1 and TRBJ1-5 for the parts outside the CDR3, the full variable domain is SAVISQKPSRDICQRGTSLTIQCQVDSQVTMMFWYRQQPGQSLTLIATANQGSEATYESGFVIDKFPISRPNLTFSTLTVSNMSPEDSSIYLCSVGEGISNQPQHFGDGTRLSIL.

The chain combines TRBV6-5 with TRBJ2-7; perhaps TRBD1 as D (6 bases). The CDR3 runs 13 residues. The germline CDR1 and CDR2 sequences are MNHEY and SVGAGI. V was clipped by 0 bases and J by 7 bases, with 10 bases between them. CDR3 region: CASSYSTGQEQYF. The CDR3, as DNA: TGTGCCAGCAGTTACTCGACAGGCCAGGAGCAGTACTTC.

The chain recombines TRBV11-2 with TRBJ1-2; 10 nucleotides match TRBD1. Losses at the gene ends were 5 bases for V and 5 bases for J; bases not matched to a gene: 8. The CDR3 is made up of 15 amino acids. Germline assignment: CDR1 SGHAT and CDR2 FQNNGV. The CDR3 DNA sequence: TGTGCCAGCAGCGGACGGGACAGGGGCTTATATGGCTACACCTTC. Translation gives CASSGRDRGLYGYTF. The whole variable domain, remainder taken from reference TRBV11-2 and TRBJ1-2, is EAGVAQSPRYKIIEKRQSVAFWCNPISGHATLYWYQQILGQGPKLLIQFQNNGVVDDSQLPKDRFSAERLKGVDSTLKIQPAKLEDSAVYLCASSGRDRGLYGYTFGSGTRLTVV.

The gene calls are TRBV20-1 and TRBJ2-1; maybe TRBD1 (5 bases). Germline V gene data show CDR1 as DFQATT and CDR2 as SNEGSKA (reference sequence). With 2 bases removed from V and 3 bases from J, the gap between germline ends came to 11 bases. The CDR3 covers 14 residues. In DNA, the CDR3 is TGCAGTGCTAGAACCACAGGCCTCTACAATGAGCAGTTCTTC. Protein sequence: CSARTTGLYNEQFF.

The rearrangement uses TRBV7-2 and TRBJ2-1, with TRBD2 matching over 12 bases. The CDR3 contains 18 residues. Germline V gene lookup returns CDR1 SGHTA and CDR2 FQGNSA. With V trimmed by 0 bases and J by 9 bases, 12 bases remained unmatched. The CDR3 sequence is CASSLASSGRGIYPEQFF. CDR3 DNA: TGTGCCAGCAGCTTAGCGTCTAGCGGGAGGGGAATATACCCTGAGCAGTTCTTC. Together with reference TRBV7-2 and TRBJ2-1, the CDR3 gives the full variable domain: GAGVSQSPSNKVTEKGKDVELRCDPISGHTALYWYRQSLGQGLEFLIYFQGNSAPDKSGLPSDRFSAERTGGSVSTLTIQRTQQEDSAVYLCASSLASSGRGIYPEQFFGPGTRLTVL.

The gene calls are TRBV2 and TRBJ1-1; possible D gene TRBD1, 6 bases. Between the trimmed V and J ends, which lost 6 bases and 3 bases, there was a span of 14 bases. The CDR3 covers 14 residues. CDR1 SNHLY and CDR2 FYNNEI come from the germline V gene. The CDR3 DNA is TGTGCCAGCAGCATGATCACAGGGTACACTGAAGCTTTCTTT. This sequence encodes CASSMITGYTEAFF.

This chain links TRBV5-1 with TRBJ2-1, with D perhaps TRBD1 (7 bases). V dropped 1 base and J dropped 6 bases, with 17 bases sitting between them. The CDR3 is 16 residues long. The germline gives CDR1 SGHRS, CDR2 YFSETQ. The CDR3 loop reads CASSLMASEGANEQFF. In DNA, the CDR3 is TGCGCCAGCAGCTTGATGGCTAGCGAGGGGGCCAATGAGCAGTTCTTC.

J is TRBJ2-7 and V is TRBV9, with D possibly matching TRBD1 (5 bases). The V and J ends lost 0 bases and 2 bases respectively, with 9 bases between them. This CDR3 has 14 residues. Germline V lookup: CDR1 SGDLS, CDR2 YYNGEE. The chain's CDR3 is CASSVGQGPYEQYF. The CDR3 bases are TGTGCCAGCAGCGTAGGCCAGGGTCCCTACGAGCAGTACTTC.

The V call is TRBV29-1, the J call TRBJ2-7; the D gene is possibly TRBD2 (6 bases). Germline V gene lookup returns CDR1 SQVTM and CDR2 ANQGSEA. V was shortened by 3 bases and J by 3 bases, with 15 bases between the two germline ends. The CDR3 loop spans 14 amino acids. The CDR3 is CSVDFSGVGYEQYF. Written as DNA, the CDR3 is TGCAGCGTTGATTTTTCGGGGGTAGGCTACGAGCAGTACTTC.

This chain connects TRBV20-1 to TRBJ2-1; D might be TRBD1 (6 bases). The V and J ends lost 4 bases and 12 bases respectively, with 13 bases between them. The germline V gene has CDR1 DFQATT and CDR2 SNEGSKA (reference sequence). This CDR3 contains 11 residues. The CDR3 bases are TGCAGTGCTAACACAGGGAGTTGGCAGTTCTTC. Its protein product is CSANTGSWQFF.

The J gene is TRBJ1-1, the V gene TRBV6-5; 8 bases map to TRBD1. This CDR3 is built from 16 residues. From germline, CDR1 is MNHEY and CDR2 SVGAGI. With V trimmed by 3 bases and J by 0 bases, 6 bases remained unmatched. The CDR3 region is CASSYSGTGVNTEAFF. CDR3 in DNA: TGTGCCAGCAGTTATTCCGGGACAGGAGTGAACACTGAAGCTTTCTTT.

The chain couples TRBV29-1 to TRBJ2-1, with 8 bases lining up with TRBD2. V shed 8 bases and J 3 bases; nucleotides not matched to a gene: 9. The CDR3 spans 14 residues. The germline V gene has CDR1 SQVTM and CDR2 ANQGSEA. The CDR3 DNA follows: TGCAGCACCAGCGGGGGCCAAAACTACAATGAGCAGTTCTTC. It translates to CSTSGGQNYNEQFF.

The rearrangement joins TRBV19 to TRBJ1-1; tentatively, D is TRBD1 (6 bases). From germline, CDR1 is LNHDA and CDR2 SQIVND (reference sequence). The ends were cut back, 3 bases at V and 7 bases at J, with 9 bases in the middle. The CDR3 loop spans 12 amino acids. CDR3 residues: CASSIGGGEAFF. Written as DNA, the CDR3 is TGTGCCAGTAGTATTGGGGGCGGTGAAGCTTTCTTT. The variable domain in full, with the rest retrieved from reference TRBV19 and TRBJ1-1, is DGGITQSPKYLFRKEGQNVTLSCEQNLNHDAMYWYRQDPGQGLRLIYYSQIVNDFQKGDIAEGYSVSREKKESFPLTVTSAQKNPTAFYLCASSIGGGEAFFGQGTRLTVV.

The genes are TRBV4-1 and TRBJ1-1; TRBD1 is a possible D gene (5 bases). Trimming cost V 1 base and J 6 bases, with 9 bases left between them. The CDR3 covers 13 residues. CDR1 is MGHRA, CDR2 YSYEKL, per germline. The CDR3 DNA follows: TGCGCCAGCAGCCAAGTTGGGGGTGCTGAAGCTTTCTTT. Amino acid sequence: CASSQVGGAEAFF.

The V call is TRBV29-1, the J call TRBJ2-1; 14 bases align to TRBD2. Germline-derived CDR1 and CDR2 are SQVTM and ANQGSEA. Trimming cost V 1 base and J 8 bases; bases outside gene matches: 4. The CDR3 spans 15 residues. CDR3 in DNA: TGCAGCGTTGAAGGGACTAGCGGGGGGATAGATGAGCAGTTCTTC. Translation gives CSVEGTSGGIDEQFF.